Each of the 27 T cell receptor beta chains below was sequenced from the same sample in a study of cytomegalovirus exposure and HLA in healthy donors. Method: immunoSEQ multiplex PCR; TCRdb's copy keeps in-frame clones and lacks some. This sample has about 49,000 clones, with about 91% found just once. Source material: PBMCs. The receptors originated from a man younger than 30 in good health and CMV-seronegative.

This clone was counted between two and nine times. This sequence joins TRBV28 and TRBJ2-2; D gene uncertain. Trimming took 2 bases from V and 5 from J, leaving 12 bases between them. The germline V gene has CDR1 MDHEN and CDR2 SYDVKM. The CDR3 sequence is 15 residues long. In nucleotides, the CDR3 is TGTGCCAGCAGTTTAAATTCTCGGGTTACCGGGGAGCTGTTTTTT. As protein: CASSLNSRVTGELFF.

The CDR3 DNA follows: TGTGCCAGCAGCTTACCCGGAGGGGCGGGCAATGAGCAGTTCTTC. Encoded protein: CASSLPGGAGNEQFF. V and J are TRBV7-3 and TRBJ2-1, with D maybe TRBD2 (6 bases). The length of the CDR3 is 15 residues. Between the trimmed V and J ends, which lost 2 bases and 6 bases, there was a span of 14 bases. The germline V gene encodes CDR1 SGHTA and CDR2 FQGTGA.

The rearrangement links TRBV28 to TRBJ2-1, with 7 bases aligning to TRBD1. Germline-derived CDR1 and CDR2 are MDHEN and SYDVKM. Trimming at V came to 5 bases and at J to 7 bases, leaving 11 bases not matched to a gene. The CDR3 contains 15 residues. For the CDR3, the DNA is TGTGCCAGCAGTCTCGAAGACAGGGTAAGGAATGAGCAGTTCTTC. Encoded protein: CASSLEDRVRNEQFF.

This chain uses TRBV5-1 with TRBJ2-7; TRBD2 is a possible D gene (6 bases). Between the trimmed V and J ends, which lost 0 bases and 5 bases, there was a span of 12 bases. Germline CDR1 is SGHRS and CDR2 is YFSETQ. The CDR3 consists of 14 residues. The CDR3 nucleotides read TGCGCCAGCAGCTTGGGGAGGGGATCAGACGAGCAGTACTTC. Amino acids: CASSLGRGSDEQYF. The full variable domain, with the rest looked up from reference TRBV5-1 and TRBJ2-7, is KAGVTQTPRYLIKTRGQQVTLSCSPISGHRSVSWYQQTPGQGLQFLFEYFSETQRNKGNFPGRFSGRQFSNSRSEMNVSTLELGDSALYLCASSLGRGSDEQYFGPGTRLTVT.

The V and J genes are TRBV4-1 and TRBJ2-6; D unresolved. The germline gives CDR1 MGHRA, CDR2 YSYEKL. This CDR3 has 17 residues. Deletions cut 1 base from V and 5 bases from J, with 15 bases between. The CDR3: CASSQGTARSRANVLTF. The CDR3 DNA is TGCGCCAGCAGCCAAGGAACAGCCCGGTCGCGGGCCAACGTCCTGACTTTC.

The chain is built from TRBV10-2 and TRBJ2-7, with D possibly matching TRBD2 (6 bases). Trimming shortened V by 8 bases and J by 4 bases, and 9 bases separated the two germline ends. CDR1 is WSHSY, CDR2 SAAADI, per germline. The CDR3 loop spans 11 amino acids. This CDR3 reads CASGSGYEQYF. The CDR3, as DNA: TGCGCCAGCGGGAGCGGGTACGAGCAGTACTTC.

The chain joins TRBV9 to TRBJ1-2; tentatively, D is TRBD1 (6 bases). Germline V gene sequence: CDR1 SGDLS, CDR2 YYNGEE. V was shortened by 3 bases and J by 4 bases, with 16 bases between the two germline ends. This CDR3 contains 15 residues. The CDR3 here is CASSATGGGFYGYTF. The DNA for the CDR3 is TGTGCCAGCAGCGCCACGGGTGGGGGCTTCTATGGCTACACCTTC.

For this clone: One junction end disagrees with the germline gene, perhaps due to a read error. The rearrangement links TRBV13 to TRBJ1-2; D may be TRBD1 (5 bases). The germline CDR1 and CDR2 sequences are PRHDT and FYEKMQ (reference sequence). This CDR3 is 14 amino acids long. The CDR3 DNA reads as TGTGCCAGCAGTTTAGGTCCAGGGTTCTATGGCTACACCTTC. This sequence encodes CASSLGPGFYGYTF.

This clone has a single count. CDR3 amino acids: CASRFGGVTGELFF. The CDR3 DNA sequence: TGCGCCAGCAGATTCGGGGGGGTCACCGGGGAGCTGTTTTTT. The V and J genes are TRBV5-1 and TRBJ2-2, with 8 bases identical to TRBD2. The J segment lost 4 bases and the V segment lost 5 bases, leaving 4 bases of the junction unmatched. The CDR3 sequence is 14 residues long. Germline loops: CDR1 SGHRS, CDR2 YFSETQ.

The CDR3 nucleotides are TGTGCCAGCAGCGCCGGGACAGTTGGCGGCTACACCTTC. It specifies CASSAGTVGGYTF. The chain couples TRBV9 to TRBJ1-2; TRBD1 agrees at 7 bases. This CDR3 comprises 13 residues. J lost 8 bases, V lost 3 bases, and 7 bases had no gene match. Looked up from germline, CDR1 is SGDLS and CDR2 is YYNGEE.

With regard to this clone: The same CDR3 arises from other DNA sequences in this sample as well. The chain uses TRBV6-5 and TRBJ1-1; 7 bases fit TRBD1. Germline loops: CDR1 MNHEY, CDR2 SVGAGI. Trimming at V came to 2 bases and at J to 4 bases, leaving 4 bases not matched to a gene. This CDR3 has 14 residues. In nucleotides, the CDR3 is TGTGCCAGCAGTTACGGAACAGGGGTCACTGAAGCTTTCTTT. This translates into CASSYGTGVTEAFF.

This rearrangement joins TRBV9 to TRBJ2-3; 11 nucleotides agree with TRBD2. CDR1 is SGDLS, CDR2 YYNGEE, per germline. V shed 4 bases, J shed 0 bases, and the junction held 10 bases outside the gene matches. The CDR3 is 18 residues long. The DNA for the CDR3 is TGTGCCAGCAGCAGCCCCCCCCGGACTAGCGGGAGCACAGATACGCAGTATTTT. Encoded protein: CASSSPPRTSGSTDTQYF.

The chain combines TRBV9 with TRBJ2-1, with TRBD2 matching over 7 bases. This CDR3 contains 16 residues. Germline loops: CDR1 SGDLS, CDR2 YYNGEE. V lost 5 bases to trimming and J lost 4 bases; unmatched junction nucleotides: 12. Here the CDR3 reads CASSVSRGSGYNEQFF. For the CDR3, the DNA is TGTGCCAGCAGTGTGTCTCGCGGGAGCGGTTACAATGAGCAGTTCTTC.

The rearrangement joins TRBV18 to TRBJ1-1; D is unresolved. V gave up 2 bases and J gave up 7 bases, with 14 bases separating them. CDR1 and CDR2 from the germline V gene are KGHSH and LQKENI. CDR3 length equals 14 residues. The DNA of the CDR3 is TGTGCCAGCTCACCAGGAGAGGGTTTCGGTGAAGCTTTCTTT. Its protein product is CASSPGEGFGEAFF.

The chain is built from TRBV11-2 and TRBJ1-4; D is possibly TRBD1 (6 bases). The germline V gene has CDR1 SGHAT and CDR2 FQNNGV. Deletions cut 4 bases from V and 4 bases from J, with 13 bases between. CDR3 length: 15 residues. CDR3 nucleotides: TGTGCCAGCAGCTATACAGGGTGGGATAATGAAAAACTGTTTTTT. This gives the protein CASSYTGWDNEKLFF.

This rearrangement joins TRBV7-9 to TRBJ2-1; 10 nucleotides match TRBD1. Unmatched junction bases numbered 5, after V lost 4 bases and J lost 8 bases. Germline CDR1 reads SEHNR; CDR2 reads FQNEAQ (reference sequence). The CDR3 covers 14 residues. CDR3 region: CASSSAGTGDEQFF. In nucleotides, the CDR3 is TGTGCCAGCAGCTCCGCCGGGACAGGGGATGAGCAGTTCTTC.

This rearrangement joins TRBV29-1 to TRBJ1-1, with TRBD1 as a possible D gene (6 bases). The CDR3 totals 13 residues. The V end was cut by 4 bases, the J end by 4 bases, with 13 bases between. The germline V gene encodes CDR1 SQVTM and CDR2 ANQGSEA. This chain's CDR3 is CSVVPGGGTEAFF. The CDR3 DNA follows: TGCAGCGTTGTTCCGGGGGGCGGCACTGAAGCTTTCTTT.

This chain uses TRBV2 with TRBJ1-2; 9 nucleotides match TRBD1. The CDR3 totals 19 residues. J gave up 0 bases and V 7 bases, and 18 bases lay outside the gene matches. Germline V gives CDR1 SNHLY, CDR2 FYNNEI. The CDR3 DNA reads TGTGCCAGCATCGGGGGAAGGCCCGGGACAGGGTTCACTAACTATGGCTACACCTTC. It specifies CASIGGRPGTGFTNYGYTF.

This clone was recorded once. The chain employs TRBV9 and TRBJ1-5; D not certain. The ends were cut back, 0 bases at V and 2 bases at J, with 6 bases in the middle. The germline V gene has CDR1 SGDLS and CDR2 YYNGEE. The CDR3 loop spans 14 amino acids. The CDR3: CASSVEGGNQPQHF. In nucleotides, the CDR3 is TGTGCCAGCAGCGTAGAAGGAGGCAATCAGCCCCAGCATTTT.

This clone was found once. The rearrangement joins TRBV18 to TRBJ2-5, with 7 bases matching TRBD2. J was trimmed by 1 base and V by 6 bases; bases with no gene match: 8. The CDR3 has 15 residues. CDR1 is KGHSH, CDR2 LQKENI, per germline. The CDR3 sequence: CASSGLGLSQETQYF. The DNA for the CDR3 is TGTGCCAGCTCCGGGTTGGGACTATCCCAAGAGACCCAGTACTTC.

The chain couples TRBV25-1 to TRBJ2-3; 8 positions match TRBD2. V shed 1 base, J shed 5 bases, and the junction held 8 bases outside the gene matches. Germline V lookup: CDR1 MGHDK, CDR2 SYGVNS. The CDR3 has 16 residues. The CDR3 region is CASSEWGSGGKDTQYF. DNA for the CDR3: TGTGCCAGCAGTGAATGGGGGTCGGGAGGGAAAGATACGCAGTATTTT.

The rearrangement joins TRBV28 to TRBJ2-1, with D perhaps matching TRBD2 (7 bases). Germline V gene sequence: CDR1 MDHEN, CDR2 SYDVKM. Trimming shortened V by 5 bases and J by 4 bases, and 9 bases separated the two germline ends. The CDR3 loop spans 13 amino acids. The CDR3 coding sequence is TGTGCCAGCAGTGAGGGGGGGTACAATGAGCAGTTCTTC. Translated, it gives CASSEGGYNEQFF.

The chain is built from TRBV15 and TRBJ2-6, with a possible D match to TRBD1 (5 bases). The germline gives CDR1 LNHNV, CDR2 YYDKDF (reference sequence). V lost 3 bases to trimming and J lost 3 bases, with 6 bases between them. This CDR3 has 14 amino acids. CDR3 nucleotide sequence: TGTGCCACCAGCAGGGGGCGTGGGGCCAACGTCCTGACTTTC. It translates to CATSRGRGANVLTF.

The chain carries TRBV28 and TRBJ2-2, with TRBD2 identical over 11 bases. The CDR3 loop spans 16 amino acids. The germline V gene encodes CDR1 MDHEN and CDR2 SYDVKM. J was trimmed by 5 bases and V by 5 bases; bases with no gene match: 7. CDR3 sequence reads: CASSPTSGVTTGELFF. For the CDR3, the DNA is TGTGCCAGCAGTCCGACTAGCGGGGTAACGACCGGGGAGCTGTTTTTT. The full variable domain, its missing parts supplied by reference TRBV28 and TRBJ2-2, is DVKVTQSSRYLVKRTGEKVFLECVQDMDHENMFWYRQDPGLGLRLIYFSYDVKMKEKGDIPEGYSVSREKKERFSLILESASTNQTSMYLCASSPTSGVTTGELFFGEGSRLTVL.

This rearrangement joins TRBV7-9 to TRBJ2-3; TRBD2 matches 9 bases. Per germline, CDR1 SEHNR and CDR2 FQNEAQ (reference sequence). The CDR3 contains 16 residues. V lost 5 bases to trimming and J lost 2 bases; unmatched junction nucleotides: 8. CDR3 nucleotides: TGTGCCAGCAGCCGCCTTAGCGGGGGTCTCACAGATACGCAGTATTTT. This encodes CASSRLSGGLTDTQYF.

The rearrangement links TRBV28 to TRBJ2-1, with TRBD1 identical over 9 bases. V shed 6 bases, J shed 1 base, and the junction held 4 bases outside the gene matches. The CDR3 spans 15 residues. Germline CDR1 reads MDHEN; CDR2 reads SYDVKM. CDR3 in DNA: TGTGCCAGCAGGCCGGGACAGGGATCCTACAATGAGCAGTTCTTC. It codes for CASRPGQGSYNEQFF.

The chain employs TRBV7-2 and TRBJ1-5; 8 bases line up with TRBD1. The J segment lost 6 bases and the V segment lost 5 bases, leaving 6 bases of the junction unmatched. Germline V gene lookup returns CDR1 SGHTA and CDR2 FQGNSA. The CDR3 is 14 amino acids. In nucleotides, the CDR3 is TGTGCCAGCAGCCGGGACAGGAAGGGTCAGCCCCAGCATTTT. It codes for CASSRDRKGQPQHF.